This T cell receptor beta chain was captured by sequencing in a study of CD8 T cells in Susac syndrome. With random hexamers, reverse transcription was performed on roughly 0.45 to 1 ug of RNA. TCRdb re-called the immunoSEQ multiplex PCR reads with MiXCR, one entry per CDR3 protein. This sample has fewer than 250,000 distinct CDR3 sequences, with more than 85% found just once. The sample taken for sequencing was CD8+ T cells from PBMCs. This TCR was recovered from a human donor with multiple sclerosis.

The CDR3 spells CASSVTSGRAYEQYF. CDR3 bases: TGTGCCAGCAGCGTAACTAGCGGGAGGGCCTACGAGCAGTACTTC. The rearrangement links TRBV7-9 to TRBJ2-7; 13 bases map to TRBD2. The CDR3 runs to 15 residues. V was pared by 5 bases and J by 2 bases, with 3 bases of the junction left unmatched. Germline loops: CDR1 SEHNR, CDR2 FQNEAQ (reference sequence).